A single sample gave rise to the 20 T cell receptor beta chains below, sequenced in a study of naive and memory T cell subsets. Treatment reported: skin biopsy from PPD injection site in Mantoux-positive individual. An oligonucleotide containing a UMI was ligated to the 3' end of TCR cDNA. The SP2 primer and nested alpha and beta constant region primers amplified ligated cDNA in four rounds. TCRdb analysed the UMI-ligation and nested PCR reads with MiXCR anew, one entry per CDR3 protein. The sample yields around 33,000 distinct CDR3 sequences, under 8.5% seen once. The source material was skin, sampled from a tuberculin skin test site. All receptors come from an adult in good health.

A remark on this clonotype: A much larger clone differs from this one at a single base, so this may be a read error. The chain uses TRBV18 and TRBJ2-7, with 8 bases identical to TRBD1. V shed 3 bases and J 4 bases; nucleotides not matched to a gene: 8. The CDR3 is made up of 15 amino acids. Germline assignment: CDR1 KGHSH and CDR2 LQKENI. CDR3 DNA sequence: TGTGCCAGCTCACCGGAAACAGGGGGTTGTTACGAGCAGTACTTC. It specifies CASSPETGGCYEQYF.

In its sample, this clonotype is medium-sized (0.01 to 0.1%). V is TRBV5-1 and J is TRBJ2-5; D remains unclear. Germline values: CDR1 SGHRS, CDR2 YFSETQ. Trimming left V 8 bases short and J 5 bases short, with 16 bases between. This CDR3 is built from 13 residues. In DNA, the CDR3 is TGCGCCAGTTGCGAGGACCCCACGGAGACCCAGTACTTC. It translates to CASCEDPTETQYF.

This rearrangement joins TRBV20-1 to TRBJ2-3; TRBD2 might be the D (6 bases). The CDR3 sequence is 13 residues long. Germline CDR1 and CDR2: DFQATT and SNEGSKA (reference sequence). V lost 1 base, J lost 8 bases, and 13 bases lay in between. CDR3 region: CSARVRGGGTQYF. CDR3 DNA: TGCAGTGCTAGAGTGCGGGGAGGTGGTACGCAGTATTTT.

This clonotype was counted between two and nine times. The CDR3: CASSSQPNTEAFF. The CDR3 bases are TGTGCCAGCAGTAGCCAACCAAACACTGAAGCTTTCTTT. The chain uses TRBV2 and TRBJ1-1; D is ambiguous. CDR3 length: 13 amino acids. Germline V CDR1 and CDR2: SNHLY, FYNNEI. V was clipped by 5 bases and J by 2 bases, with 9 bases between them.

This clonotype appeared many times. The chain joins TRBV7-8 to TRBJ2-3; D gene uncertain. V lost 2 bases and J lost 5, with 8 bases in between. This CDR3 region has 13 residues. Per the germline V gene, CDR1 is SGHVS and CDR2 is FQNEAQ. The CDR3 DNA follows: TGTGCCAGCAGCTTAATTTATCTAGATACGCAGTATTTT. Encoded protein: CASSLIYLDTQYF.

The chain employs TRBV6-1 and TRBJ2-4; tentative D call: TRBD1 (6 bases). Germline CDR1 MNHNS, CDR2 SASEGT. The length of the CDR3 is 13 residues. Trimming pared 0 bases from V and 8 bases from J, leaving 8 bases between. CDR3 sequence (DNA): TGTGCCAGCAGTGAAGCAGGGGGTGACATTCAGTACTTC. Translation gives CASSEAGGDIQYF.

The chain is built from TRBV7-9 and TRBJ2-1; D is possibly TRBD1 (5 bases). Germline values: CDR1 SEHNR, CDR2 FQNEAQ (reference sequence). The CDR3 runs 15 residues. Trimming stripped 4 bases from V and 8 bases from J, with 18 bases between. The CDR3 nucleotides are TGTGCCAGCAGCTCGACAGTTACAAACGTTGATGAGCAGTTCTTC. Translated, it gives CASSSTVTNVDEQFF.

This clonotype showed up many times. This sequence joins TRBV3-1 and TRBJ2-5; 10 bases line up with TRBD2. There are 16 residues in the CDR3. J lost 5 bases, V lost 4 bases, and 10 bases had no gene match. CDR1 and CDR2 (germline): LGHDT, YNNKEL (reference sequence). This CDR3 is CASSPRAGGPVETQYF. For the CDR3, the DNA is TGTGCCAGCAGCCCTCGAGCGGGGGGGCCAGTGGAGACCCAGTACTTC.

V usage is TRBV11-1 and J usage is TRBJ2-2; D is uncertain. This CDR3 spans 14 amino acids. Germline V CDR1 and CDR2: SGHAT, FQDESV (reference sequence). V was pared by 0 bases and J by 6 bases, with 8 bases between. CDR3 region: CASSLAREAGELFF. The CDR3, as DNA: TGTGCCAGCAGCTTAGCGCGAGAGGCCGGGGAGCTGTTTTTT.

This clonotype was recorded many times. Here the CDR3 DNA reads TGTGCCAGCAGCCCTCGGGACAGCTCCTACAATGAGCAGTTCTTC. As protein: CASSPRDSSYNEQFF. The rearrangement joins TRBV12-3 or TRBV12-4 to TRBJ2-1; 7 nucleotides align to TRBD1. Trimming at V came to 6 bases and at J to 0 bases, leaving 5 bases not matched to a gene. The CDR3 extends over 15 amino acids.

This clonotype is labeled medium-sized. The chain has TRBV4-2 and TRBJ2-2, with D unclear. Per the germline V gene, CDR1 is LGHNA and CDR2 is YNFKEQ. The CDR3 covers 14 residues. Trimming left V 0 bases short and J 5 bases short, with 7 bases between. The CDR3 here is CASSQEEGTGELFF. The CDR3, as DNA: TGTGCCAGCAGCCAAGAAGAAGGGACCGGGGAGCTGTTTTTT.

This clonotype was seen a handful of times. The chain recombines TRBV5-1 with TRBJ2-1; D gene uncertain. Per the germline V gene, CDR1 is SGHRS and CDR2 is YFSETQ. V was cut by 4 bases and J by 0 bases, with 11 bases left in between. The CDR3 is made up of 15 amino acids. The CDR3 protein is CASSVVKSSYNEQFF. In nucleotides, the CDR3 is TGCGCCAGCAGCGTCGTTAAGAGCTCCTACAATGAGCAGTTCTTC.

About this clonotype: Germline and junction disagree at one end, which may indicate a read error. This chain joins TRBV29-1 and TRBJ2-7; 8 bases are shared with TRBD1. The CDR3 length is 12 residues. CDR1 is SQVTM, CDR2 ANQGSEA, per germline. In DNA, the CDR3 is TGCGGCGTTGAAACAGGGGGCTACGAGCAGTACTTC. It yields the protein CGVETGGYEQYF.

This clonotype was seen many times. J is TRBJ2-4 and V is TRBV5-1; D assignment may be TRBD1 or TRBD2 (5 bases each). V shed 4 bases and J shed 8 bases, with 19 bases lying between them. The CDR3 is 15 amino acids. CDR1 and CDR2 (germline): SGHRS, YFSETQ. CDR3 residues: CASSHRAGTADIQYF. The DNA of the CDR3 is TGCGCCAGCAGCCACAGAGCCGGGACGGCAGACATTCAGTACTTC.

This clonotype was picked up a small number of times. The V call is TRBV6-6, the J call TRBJ1-1; TRBD1 is a possible D gene (5 bases). V was cut by 6 bases and J by 8 bases, with 10 bases left in between. CDR3 length: 11 amino acids. Germline V lookup: CDR1 MNHNY, CDR2 SVGAGI (reference sequence). The chain's CDR3 is CASRDILEAFF. The CDR3 bases are TGTGCCAGCAGGGACATTCTAGAAGCTTTCTTT.

This clonotype showed up many times. The rearrangement uses TRBV7-2 and TRBJ2-7, with D unclear. Trimming pared 0 bases from V and 0 bases from J, leaving 6 bases between. The CDR3 is 14 residues long. Per germline, CDR1 SGHTA and CDR2 FQGNSA. The CDR3: CASSLAGSSYEQYF. DNA of the CDR3: TGTGCCAGCAGCTTAGCGGGGTCCTCCTACGAGCAGTACTTC. The full variable domain, its missing parts supplied by reference TRBV7-2 and TRBJ2-7, is GAGVSQSPSNKVTEKGKDVELRCDPISGHTALYWYRQSLGQGLEFLIYFQGNSAPDKSGLPSDRFSAERTGGSVSTLTIQRTQQEDSAVYLCASSLAGSSYEQYFGPGTRLTVT.

In its sample, this clonotype was seen many times. The V call is TRBV3-1, the J call TRBJ2-3, with no clear D. Trimming took off 6 bases at V and 6 bases at J, with 13 bases between the two ends. Germline CDR1 and CDR2: LGHDT and YNNKEL (reference sequence). The CDR3 is made up of 13 amino acids. The CDR3 coding sequence is TGTGCCAGCAGTCCCGGTTTGTCCGATACGCAGTATTTT. Translation: CASSPGLSDTQYF.

Many counts were recorded for this clonotype. The chain joins TRBV15 to TRBJ2-5; D call uncertain. Deletions cut 0 bases from V and 7 bases from J, with 6 bases between. Germline-derived CDR1 and CDR2 are LNHNV and YYDKDF (reference sequence). This CDR3 region has 12 residues. The CDR3 reads CATSRDQLTQYF. The CDR3 DNA reads as TGTGCCACCAGCAGAGATCAGTTGACCCAGTACTTC.

The table lists this clonotype with many counts. The V call is TRBV10-2, the J call TRBJ2-4; a weak D match, TRBD2 (6 bases). The CDR3 spans 17 residues. The ends were cut back, 2 bases at V and 2 bases at J, with 16 bases in the middle. Per the germline V gene, CDR1 is WSHSY and CDR2 is SAAADI. In DNA form, the CDR3 reads TGCGCCAGCAGTGAGCTTTACGGGGGAAATCCCAAAAACATTCAGTACTTC. Its translation: CASSELYGGNPKNIQYF.

Regarding this clonotype: A much larger clone is a single base away; this may be a read error. The chain is built from TRBV27 and TRBJ2-7, with 8 bases matching TRBD2. The CDR3 loop spans 13 amino acids. Germline CDR1 reads MNHEY; CDR2 reads SMNVEV (reference sequence). CDR3 in amino acids: CASKTSGTYEKYF. The CDR3 bases are TGTGCCAGCAAAACTAGCGGAACCTACGAGAAGTACTTC.